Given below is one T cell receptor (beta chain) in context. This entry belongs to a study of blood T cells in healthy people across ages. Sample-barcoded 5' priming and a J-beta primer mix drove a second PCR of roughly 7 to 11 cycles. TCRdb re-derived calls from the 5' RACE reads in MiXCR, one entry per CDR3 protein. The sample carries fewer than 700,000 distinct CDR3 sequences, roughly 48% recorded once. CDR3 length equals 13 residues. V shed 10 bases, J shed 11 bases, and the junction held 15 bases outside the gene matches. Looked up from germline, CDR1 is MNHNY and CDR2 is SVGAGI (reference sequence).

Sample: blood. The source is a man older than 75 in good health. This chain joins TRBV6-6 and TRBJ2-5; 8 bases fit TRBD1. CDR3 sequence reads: CATDRGLRNEQYF. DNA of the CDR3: TGTGCCACTGACAGGGGTCTTAGAAATGAGCAGTACTTC.